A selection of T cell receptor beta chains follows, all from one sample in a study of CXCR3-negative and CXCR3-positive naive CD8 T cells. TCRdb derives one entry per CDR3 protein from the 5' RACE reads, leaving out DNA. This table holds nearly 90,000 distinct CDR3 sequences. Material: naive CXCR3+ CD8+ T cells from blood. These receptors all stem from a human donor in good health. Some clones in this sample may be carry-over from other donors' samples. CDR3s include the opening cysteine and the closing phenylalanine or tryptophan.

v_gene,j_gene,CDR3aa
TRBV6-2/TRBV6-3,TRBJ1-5,CASRPHSPRTGGGNQPQHF
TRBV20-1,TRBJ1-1,CSARGLELDTEAFF
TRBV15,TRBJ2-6,CATKPAPGEEQGWDTGANVLTF
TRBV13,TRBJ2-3,CASSLEGGGRTDTQYF
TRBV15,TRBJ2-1,CATSRGRNGGVNEQFF
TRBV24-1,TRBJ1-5,CATSAGGTENQPQHF
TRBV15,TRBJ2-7,CATSIPESYEQYF
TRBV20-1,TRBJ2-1,CSARDFMDSVGGNEQFF
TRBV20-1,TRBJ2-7,CSARDELAGYEQYF
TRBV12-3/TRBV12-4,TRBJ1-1,CASSFPMGTEAFF
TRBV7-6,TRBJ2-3,CASSLVGVFTSTDTQYF
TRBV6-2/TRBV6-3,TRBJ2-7,CASSNTYEQYF
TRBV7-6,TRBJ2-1,CASSLGAKFWDEQFF
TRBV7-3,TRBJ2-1,CASSLRGSSYNEQFF
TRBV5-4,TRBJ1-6,CASSFGSGGSPLHF
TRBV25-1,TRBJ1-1,CASSVGTEAFF
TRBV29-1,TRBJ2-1,CSVEGTSGVSSYNEQFF
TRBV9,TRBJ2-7,CASSVAAGGNYEQYF
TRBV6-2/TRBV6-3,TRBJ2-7,CASSYGAGAYEQYF
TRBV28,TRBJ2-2,CASSLSLTGPNTGELFF
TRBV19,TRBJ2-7,CAGDQVSYEQYF
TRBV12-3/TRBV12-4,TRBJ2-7,CASNKESYEQYF
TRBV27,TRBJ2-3,CASSARDRVTDTQYF
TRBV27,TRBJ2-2,CASSLGSGELFF
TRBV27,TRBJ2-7,CASSLSSHYSYEQFF
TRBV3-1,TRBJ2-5,CASNPSEGEGLLETQYF
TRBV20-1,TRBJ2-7,CSAYIGQSSYEQYF
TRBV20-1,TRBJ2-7,CSAPTWVGGEQYF
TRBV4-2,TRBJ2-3,CASSPGQRDPSTDTQYF
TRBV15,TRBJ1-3,CATSSDGSSGNTIYF
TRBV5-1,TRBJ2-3,CASSLLAGNTDTQYF